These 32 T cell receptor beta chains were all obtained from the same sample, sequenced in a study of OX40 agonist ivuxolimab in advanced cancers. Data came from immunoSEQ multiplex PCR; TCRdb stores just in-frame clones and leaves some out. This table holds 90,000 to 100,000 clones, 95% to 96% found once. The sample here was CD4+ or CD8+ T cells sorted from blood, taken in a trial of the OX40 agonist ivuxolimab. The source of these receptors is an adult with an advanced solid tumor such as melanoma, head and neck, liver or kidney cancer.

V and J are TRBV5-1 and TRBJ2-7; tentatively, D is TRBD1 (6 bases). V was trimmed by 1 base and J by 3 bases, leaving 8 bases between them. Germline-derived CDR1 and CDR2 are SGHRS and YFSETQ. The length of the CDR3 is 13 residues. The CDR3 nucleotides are TGCGCCAGCAGCTTGCGGACAGACTACGAGCAGTACTTC. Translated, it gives CASSLRTDYEQYF.

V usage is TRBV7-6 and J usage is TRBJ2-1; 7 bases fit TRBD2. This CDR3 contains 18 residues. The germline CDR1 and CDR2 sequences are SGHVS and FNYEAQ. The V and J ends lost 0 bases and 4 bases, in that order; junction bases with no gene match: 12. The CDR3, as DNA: TGTGCCAGCAGCTTAGCTAGCCCCCTAGCGGTATTATACAATGAGCAGTTCTTC. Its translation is CASSLASPLAVLYNEQFF.

The CDR3 DNA follows: TGTGCCAGCACCAACCTGCCCGACGAGCAGTACTTC. Translating gives CASTNLPDEQYF. The chain links TRBV6-5 to TRBJ2-7, with D unresolved. The CDR3 spans 12 residues. V lost 7 bases and J lost 5, with 12 bases in between. The germline CDR1 and CDR2 sequences are MNHEY and SVGAGI.

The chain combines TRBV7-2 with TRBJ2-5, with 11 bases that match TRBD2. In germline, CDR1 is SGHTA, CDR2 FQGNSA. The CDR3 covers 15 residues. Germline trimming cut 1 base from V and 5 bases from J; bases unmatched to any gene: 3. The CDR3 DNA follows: TGTGCCAGCAGCTTAGTAGCGGGGGGGCCGGAGACCCAGTACTTC. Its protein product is CASSLVAGGPETQYF.

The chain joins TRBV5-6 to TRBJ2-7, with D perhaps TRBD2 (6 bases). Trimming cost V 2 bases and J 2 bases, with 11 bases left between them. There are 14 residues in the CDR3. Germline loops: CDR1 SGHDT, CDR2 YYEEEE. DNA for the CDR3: TGTGCCAGCAGCTTCCCGGGAGAGCCCTACGAGCAGTACTTC. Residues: CASSFPGEPYEQYF.

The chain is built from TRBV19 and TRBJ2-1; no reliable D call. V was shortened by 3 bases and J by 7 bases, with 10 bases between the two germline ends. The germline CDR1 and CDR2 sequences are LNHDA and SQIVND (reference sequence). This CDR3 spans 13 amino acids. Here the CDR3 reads CASSIVERNEQFF. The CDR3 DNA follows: TGTGCCAGTAGTATCGTCGAGCGAAATGAGCAGTTCTTC.

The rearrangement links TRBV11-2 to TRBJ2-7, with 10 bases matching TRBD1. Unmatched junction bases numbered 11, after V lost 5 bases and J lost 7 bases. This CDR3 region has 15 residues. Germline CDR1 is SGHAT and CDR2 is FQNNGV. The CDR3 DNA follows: TGTGCCAGCAGCGCCTCCGGGACAGGGGCGCGGGAGCAGTACTTC. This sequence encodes CASSASGTGAREQYF.

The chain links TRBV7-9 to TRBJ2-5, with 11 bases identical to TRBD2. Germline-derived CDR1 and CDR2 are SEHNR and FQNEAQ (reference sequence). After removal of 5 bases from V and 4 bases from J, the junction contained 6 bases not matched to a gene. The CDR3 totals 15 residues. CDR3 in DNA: TGTGCCAGCAGCATTAGCGGGGGGGCAGGAGAGACCCAGTACTTC. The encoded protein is CASSISGGAGETQYF.

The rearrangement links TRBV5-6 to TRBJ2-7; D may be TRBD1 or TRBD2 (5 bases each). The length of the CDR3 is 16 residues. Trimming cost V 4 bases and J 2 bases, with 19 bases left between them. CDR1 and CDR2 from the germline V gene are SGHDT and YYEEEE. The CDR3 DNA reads TGTGCCAGCAGCCCTTTCTTTGGGCAGGGAGCCTACGAGCAGTACTTC. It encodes CASSPFFGQGAYEQYF.

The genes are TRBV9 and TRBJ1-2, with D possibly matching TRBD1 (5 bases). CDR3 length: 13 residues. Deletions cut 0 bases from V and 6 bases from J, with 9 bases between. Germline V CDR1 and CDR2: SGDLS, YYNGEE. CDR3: CASSVDGGDGYTF. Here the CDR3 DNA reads TGTGCCAGCAGCGTAGATGGAGGGGATGGCTACACCTTC.

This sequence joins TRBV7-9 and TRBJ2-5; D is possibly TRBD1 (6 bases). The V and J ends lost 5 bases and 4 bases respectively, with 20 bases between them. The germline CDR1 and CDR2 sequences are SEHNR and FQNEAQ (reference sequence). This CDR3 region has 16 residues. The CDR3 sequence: CASSPTWDTAGETQYF. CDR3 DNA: TGTGCCAGCAGCCCGACTTGGGACACTGCAGGAGAGACCCAGTACTTC.

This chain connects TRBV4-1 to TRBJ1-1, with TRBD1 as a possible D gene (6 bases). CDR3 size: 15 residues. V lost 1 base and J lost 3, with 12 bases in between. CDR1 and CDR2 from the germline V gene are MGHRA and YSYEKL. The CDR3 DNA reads TGCGCCAGCAGCCAAGTCGGGGGGCTTGACACTGAAGCTTTCTTT. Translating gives CASSQVGGLDTEAFF.

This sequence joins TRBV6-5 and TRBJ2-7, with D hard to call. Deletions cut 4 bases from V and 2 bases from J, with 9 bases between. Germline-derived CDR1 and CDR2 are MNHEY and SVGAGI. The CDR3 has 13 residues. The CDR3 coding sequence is TGTGCCAGCAGTTTGTCAGACACCTACGAGCAGTACTTC. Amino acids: CASSLSDTYEQYF.

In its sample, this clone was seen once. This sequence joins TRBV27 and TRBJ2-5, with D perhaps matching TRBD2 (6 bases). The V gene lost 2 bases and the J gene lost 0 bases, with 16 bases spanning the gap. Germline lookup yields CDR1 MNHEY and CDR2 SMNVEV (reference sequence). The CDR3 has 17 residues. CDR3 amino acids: CASSLHGGSGNQETQYF. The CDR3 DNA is TGTGCCAGCAGTTTACACGGTGGTAGCGGAAACCAAGAGACCCAGTACTTC.

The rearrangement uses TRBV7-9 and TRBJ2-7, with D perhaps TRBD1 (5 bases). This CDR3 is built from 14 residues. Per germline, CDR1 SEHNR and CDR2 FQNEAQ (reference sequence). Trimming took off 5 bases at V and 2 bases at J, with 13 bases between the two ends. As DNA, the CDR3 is TGTGCCAGCAGCCAGTTGGGGCAGCCCTACGAGCAGTACTTC. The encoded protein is CASSQLGQPYEQYF.

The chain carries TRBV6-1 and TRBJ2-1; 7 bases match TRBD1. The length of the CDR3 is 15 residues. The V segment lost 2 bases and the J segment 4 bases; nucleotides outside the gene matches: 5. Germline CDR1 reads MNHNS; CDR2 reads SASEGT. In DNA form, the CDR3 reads TGTGCCAGCAGTGAAATGTGGGACAGTTACAATGAGCAGTTCTTC. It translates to CASSEMWDSYNEQFF.

The CDR3 region has the DNA TGTGCCAGCAGCGCCGATGAGAACACCGGGGAGCTGTTTTTT. This sequence encodes CASSADENTGELFF. V is TRBV7-8 and J is TRBJ2-2; D not resolved. Per the germline V gene, CDR1 is SGHVS and CDR2 is FQNEAQ. Trimming pared 5 bases from V and 1 base from J, leaving 8 bases between. This CDR3 comprises 14 residues. The variable domain in full, with the rest retrieved from reference TRBV7-8 and TRBJ2-2, is GAGVSQSPRYKVAKRGQDVALRCDPISGHVSLFWYQQALGQGPEFLTYFQNEAQLDKSGLPSDRFFAERPEGSVSTLKIQRTQQEDSAVYLCASSADENTGELFFGEGSRLTVL.

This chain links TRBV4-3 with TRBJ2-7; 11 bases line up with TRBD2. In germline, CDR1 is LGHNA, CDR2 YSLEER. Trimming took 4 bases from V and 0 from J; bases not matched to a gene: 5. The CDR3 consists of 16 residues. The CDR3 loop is CASSLGTSGLSYEQYF. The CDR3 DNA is TGCGCCAGCAGCCTAGGGACTAGCGGACTCTCCTACGAGCAGTACTTC.

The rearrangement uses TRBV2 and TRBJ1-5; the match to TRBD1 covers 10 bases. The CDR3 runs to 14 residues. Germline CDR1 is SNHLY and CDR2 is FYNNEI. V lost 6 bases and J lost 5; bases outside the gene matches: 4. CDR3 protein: CASSRTGGYQPQHF. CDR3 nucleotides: TGTGCCAGCAGCCGGACAGGGGGATATCAGCCCCAGCATTTT.

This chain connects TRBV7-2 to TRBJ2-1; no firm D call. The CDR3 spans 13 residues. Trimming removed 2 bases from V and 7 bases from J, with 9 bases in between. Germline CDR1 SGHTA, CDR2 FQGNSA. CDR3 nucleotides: TGTGCCAGCAGCTTATTTGAGGCGAATGAGCAGTTCTTC. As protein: CASSLFEANEQFF. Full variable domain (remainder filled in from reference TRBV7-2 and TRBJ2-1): GAGVSQSPSNKVTEKGKDVELRCDPISGHTALYWYRQSLGQGLEFLIYFQGNSAPDKSGLPSDRFSAERTGGSVSTLTIQRTQQEDSAVYLCASSLFEANEQFFGPGTRLTVL.

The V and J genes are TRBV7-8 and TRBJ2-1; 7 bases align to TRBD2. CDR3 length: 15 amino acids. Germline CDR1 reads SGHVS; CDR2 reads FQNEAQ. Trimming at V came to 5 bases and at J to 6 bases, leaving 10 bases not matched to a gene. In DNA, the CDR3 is TGTGCCAGCAGCCCGAGCGGGGTCCCTAGCAATGAGCAGTTCTTC. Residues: CASSPSGVPSNEQFF.

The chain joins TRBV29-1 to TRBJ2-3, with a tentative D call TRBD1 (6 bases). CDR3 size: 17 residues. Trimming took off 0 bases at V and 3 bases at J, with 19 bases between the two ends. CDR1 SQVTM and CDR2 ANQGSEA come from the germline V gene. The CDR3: CSVEDLGGTLGTDTQYF. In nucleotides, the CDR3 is TGCAGCGTTGAAGATCTAGGGGGTACCTTGGGGACAGATACGCAGTATTTT.

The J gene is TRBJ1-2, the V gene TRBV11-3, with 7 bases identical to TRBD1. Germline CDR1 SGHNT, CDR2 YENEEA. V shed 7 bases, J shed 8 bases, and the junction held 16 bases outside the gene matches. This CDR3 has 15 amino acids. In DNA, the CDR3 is TGTGCCAGCAACGAACGCCGGGACAGACTTGAGGGCTACACCTTC. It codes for CASNERRDRLEGYTF.

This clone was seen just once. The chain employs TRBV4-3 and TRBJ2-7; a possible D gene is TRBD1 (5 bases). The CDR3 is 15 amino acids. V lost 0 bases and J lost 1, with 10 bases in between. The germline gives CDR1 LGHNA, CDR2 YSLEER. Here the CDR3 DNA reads TGCGCCAGCAGCCAAGATAAGGCAGGGTCCTACGAGCAGTACTTC. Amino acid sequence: CASSQDKAGSYEQYF.

CDR3 sequence reads: CASSLLGVDEKLFF. In DNA, the CDR3 is TGTGCCAGCAGTTTGTTAGGGGTTGATGAAAAACTGTTTTTT. The gene calls are TRBV28 and TRBJ1-4; a weak D match, TRBD1 (5 bases). From germline, CDR1 is MDHEN and CDR2 SYDVKM. V was shortened by 3 bases and J by 6 bases, with 11 bases between the two germline ends. This CDR3 contains 14 residues.

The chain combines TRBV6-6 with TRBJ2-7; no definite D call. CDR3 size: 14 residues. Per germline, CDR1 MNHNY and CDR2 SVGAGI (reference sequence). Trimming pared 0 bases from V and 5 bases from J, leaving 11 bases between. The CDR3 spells CASSYSNPNDEQYF. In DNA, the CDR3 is TGTGCCAGCAGTTACTCCAATCCGAACGACGAGCAGTACTTC.

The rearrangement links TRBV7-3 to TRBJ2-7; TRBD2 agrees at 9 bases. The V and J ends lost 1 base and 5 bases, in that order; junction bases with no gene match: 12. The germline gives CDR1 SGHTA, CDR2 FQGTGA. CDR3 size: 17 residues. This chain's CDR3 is CASSLRGSGSGSHEQYF. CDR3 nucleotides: TGTGCCAGCAGCTTAAGGGGGAGCGGTAGCGGGAGCCACGAGCAGTACTTC.

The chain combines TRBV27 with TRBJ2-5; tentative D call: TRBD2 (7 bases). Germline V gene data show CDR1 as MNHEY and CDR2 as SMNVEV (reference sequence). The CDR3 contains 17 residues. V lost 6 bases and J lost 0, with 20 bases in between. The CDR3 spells CASRDPWGAGDQETQYF. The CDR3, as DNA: TGTGCCAGCAGGGATCCCTGGGGGGCGGGGGACCAAGAGACCCAGTACTTC.

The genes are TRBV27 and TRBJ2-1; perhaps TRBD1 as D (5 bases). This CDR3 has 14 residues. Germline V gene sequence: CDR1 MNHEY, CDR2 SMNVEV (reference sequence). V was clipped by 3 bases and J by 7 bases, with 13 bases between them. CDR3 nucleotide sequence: TGTGCCAGCAGTTTTAGGGGTAGTGCAAATGAGCAGTTCTTC. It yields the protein CASSFRGSANEQFF.

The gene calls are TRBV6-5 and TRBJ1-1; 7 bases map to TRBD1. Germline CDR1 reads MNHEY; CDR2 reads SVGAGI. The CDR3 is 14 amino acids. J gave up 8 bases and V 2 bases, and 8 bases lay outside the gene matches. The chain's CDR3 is CASSYTQQGWEAFF. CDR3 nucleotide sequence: TGTGCCAGCAGTTACACCCAACAGGGGTGGGAAGCTTTCTTT.

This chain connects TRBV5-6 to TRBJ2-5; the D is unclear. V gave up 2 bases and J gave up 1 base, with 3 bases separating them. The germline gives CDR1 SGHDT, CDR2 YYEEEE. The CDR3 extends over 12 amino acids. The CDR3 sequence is CASSFVQETQYF. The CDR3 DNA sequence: TGTGCCAGCAGCTTTGTCCAAGAGACCCAGTACTTC.

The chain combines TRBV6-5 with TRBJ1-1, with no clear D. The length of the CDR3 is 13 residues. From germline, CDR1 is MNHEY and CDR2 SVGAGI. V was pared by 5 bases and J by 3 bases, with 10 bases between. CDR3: CASSPLRDTEAFF. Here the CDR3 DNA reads TGTGCCAGCAGTCCATTGCGGGACACTGAAGCTTTCTTT.